The subject of this entry is one T cell receptor (beta chain). Its antigen is unknown. Germline V CDR1 and CDR2: SGHKS, YYEKEE (reference sequence). This CDR3 comprises 15 residues. The sample is drawn from a study of monozygotic twins with inflammatory bowel disease. Reprocessing the 5' RACE reads, TCRdb reports a single entry for every CDR3 protein and omits DNA. The sample yields about 440,000 distinct CDR3 sequences, of which the top ten take up 2% to 3%. Findings of the study overall: Among IBD patients, fewer clonotypes were shared with others than among healthy twins, especially with disease activity. Twins with IBD were found to have lower TCRbeta diversity (inverse Simpson) than healthy co-twins. The analysis failed to separate different T cell subtypes.

The sequencing input was blood. The clonotype comes from a human donor with ulcerative colitis or Crohn's disease, or a healthy co-twin of an affected twin (not recorded which). V usage is TRBV5-5 and J usage is TRBJ2-5. CDR3 in amino acids: CASSPRIWDGETQYF.